This T cell receptor beta chain stems from a study of early T cells in non-severe SARS-CoV-2 infection. About the study: From unsorted whole blood, bulk RNA was sequenced, and the chains remained unpaired.

A word on this clonotype: Antigen unknown.

The CDR3 has 16 residues. Germline CDR1 MRHNA, CDR2 SNTAGT. The V and J ends lost 7 bases and 4 bases, in that order; junction bases with no gene match: 9. Study-wide findings and caveats: The VDJdb matching leaned toward anti-spike CD8 responses and overlooked private and CD4 specificities.

Individually, cDNA molecules had unique molecular identifiers attached to them. TCRdb reprocessed the 5' RACE reads via MiXCR and lists one record per CDR3 protein. Of 110,000 or so distinct CDR3 sequences detected, about an eighth appear once; the ten largest clones hold 3% to 3.5%. This receptor was obtained from an adult who was a healthcare worker with PCR-confirmed SARS-CoV-2 infection or an uninfected control (not recorded which). The chain combines TRBV6-4 with TRBJ2-2; 10 nucleotides match TRBD2. Specimen: whole blood. CDR3 coding DNA: TGTGCCAGCAAAGAAGCGGGAGGGCCGGGCACCGGGGAGCTGTTTTTT. Translated, it gives CASKEAGGPGTGELFF.